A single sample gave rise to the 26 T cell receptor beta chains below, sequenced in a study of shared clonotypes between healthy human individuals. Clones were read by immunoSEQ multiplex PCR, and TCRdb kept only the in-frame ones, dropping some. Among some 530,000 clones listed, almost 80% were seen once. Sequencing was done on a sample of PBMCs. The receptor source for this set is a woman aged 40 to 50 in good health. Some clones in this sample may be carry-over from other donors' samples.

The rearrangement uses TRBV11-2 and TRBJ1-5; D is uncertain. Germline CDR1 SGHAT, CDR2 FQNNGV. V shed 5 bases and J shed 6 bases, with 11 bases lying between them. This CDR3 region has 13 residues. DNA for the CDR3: TGTGCCAGCAGCCGTAATCAGTTTCAGCCCCAGCATTTT. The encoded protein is CASSRNQFQPQHF.

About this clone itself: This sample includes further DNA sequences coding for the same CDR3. Written as DNA, the CDR3 is TGCGCCAGCAGCCTAACTGGGGGTTACACCGGGGAGCTGTTTTTT. Amino acids: CASSLTGGYTGELFF. The V call is TRBV5-1, the J call TRBJ2-2, with D perhaps assigned TRBD1 or TRBD2 (5 bases each). Trimming removed 4 bases from V and 3 bases from J, with 13 bases in between. The CDR3 contains 15 residues. Germline V lookup: CDR1 SGHRS, CDR2 YFSETQ.

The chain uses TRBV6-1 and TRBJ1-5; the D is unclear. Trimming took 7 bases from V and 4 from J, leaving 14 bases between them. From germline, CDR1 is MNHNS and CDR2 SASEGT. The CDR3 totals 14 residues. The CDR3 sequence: CASTLNWGNQPQHF. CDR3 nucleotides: TGTGCCAGCACCCTTAACTGGGGAAATCAGCCCCAGCATTTT.

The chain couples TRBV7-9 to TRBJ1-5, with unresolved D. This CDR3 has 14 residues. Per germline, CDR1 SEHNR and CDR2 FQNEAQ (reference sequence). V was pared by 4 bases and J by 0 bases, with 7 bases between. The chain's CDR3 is CASSWTDSNQPQHF. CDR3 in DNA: TGTGCCAGCAGCTGGACGGATAGCAATCAGCCCCAGCATTTT.

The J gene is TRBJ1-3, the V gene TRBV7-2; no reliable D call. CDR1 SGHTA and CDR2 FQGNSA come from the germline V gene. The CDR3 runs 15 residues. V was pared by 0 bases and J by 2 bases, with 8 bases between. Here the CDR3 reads CASSLALGPGNTIYF. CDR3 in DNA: TGTGCCAGCAGCTTAGCGTTGGGTCCTGGAAACACCATATATTTT.

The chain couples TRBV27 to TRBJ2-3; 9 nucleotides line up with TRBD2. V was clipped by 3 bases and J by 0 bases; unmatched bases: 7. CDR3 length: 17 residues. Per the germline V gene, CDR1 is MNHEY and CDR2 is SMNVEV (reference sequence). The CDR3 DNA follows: TGTGCCAGCAGTTTCCAAGGACTAGCGTTAAGCACAGATACGCAGTATTTT. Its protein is CASSFQGLALSTDTQYF.

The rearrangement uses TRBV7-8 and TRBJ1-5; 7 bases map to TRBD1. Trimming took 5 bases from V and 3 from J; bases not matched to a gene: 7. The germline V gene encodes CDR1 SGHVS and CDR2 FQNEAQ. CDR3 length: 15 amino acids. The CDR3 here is CASSHRGWDNQPQHF. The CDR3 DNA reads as TGTGCCAGCAGCCACAGGGGATGGGACAATCAGCCCCAGCATTTT. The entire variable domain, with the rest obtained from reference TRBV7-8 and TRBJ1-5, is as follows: GAGVSQSPRYKVAKRGQDVALRCDPISGHVSLFWYQQALGQGPEFLTYFQNEAQLDKSGLPSDRFFAERPEGSVSTLKIQRTQQEDSAVYLCASSHRGWDNQPQHFGDGTRLSIL.

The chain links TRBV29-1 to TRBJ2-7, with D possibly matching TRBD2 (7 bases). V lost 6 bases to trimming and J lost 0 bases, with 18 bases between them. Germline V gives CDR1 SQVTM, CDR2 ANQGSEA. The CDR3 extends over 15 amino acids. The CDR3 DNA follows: TGCAGCGTGCGGCTAGTGCGGGGGCCCTCCTACGAGCAGTACTTC. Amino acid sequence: CSVRLVRGPSYEQYF.

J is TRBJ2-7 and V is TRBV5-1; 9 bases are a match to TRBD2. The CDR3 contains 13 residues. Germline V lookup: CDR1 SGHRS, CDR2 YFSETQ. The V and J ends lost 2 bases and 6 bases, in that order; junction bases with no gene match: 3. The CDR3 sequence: CASSLGTSSEQYF. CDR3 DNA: TGCGCCAGCAGCTTAGGGACTAGCAGCGAGCAGTACTTC.

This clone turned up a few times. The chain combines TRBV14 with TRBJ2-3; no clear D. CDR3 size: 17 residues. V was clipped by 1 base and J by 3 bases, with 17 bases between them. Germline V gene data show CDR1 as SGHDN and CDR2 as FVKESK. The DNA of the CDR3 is TGTGCCAGCAGCCAAGGAAGGCAAGGGATTAGTACAGATACGCAGTATTTT. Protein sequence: CASSQGRQGISTDTQYF.

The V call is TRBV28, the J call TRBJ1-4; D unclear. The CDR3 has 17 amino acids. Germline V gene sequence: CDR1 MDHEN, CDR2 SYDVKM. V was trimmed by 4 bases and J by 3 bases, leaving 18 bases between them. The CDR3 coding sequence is TGTGCCAGCAGTTCTTTCACCCAAGAAACGCCTAATGAAAAACTGTTTTTT. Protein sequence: CASSSFTQETPNEKLFF. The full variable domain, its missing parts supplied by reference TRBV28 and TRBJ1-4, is DVKVTQSSRYLVKRTGEKVFLECVQDMDHENMFWYRQDPGLGLRLIYFSYDVKMKEKGDIPEGYSVSREKKERFSLILESASTNQTSMYLCASSSFTQETPNEKLFFGSGTQLSVL.

The CDR3 coding sequence is TGCGCCAGCAGCCGCGGCCGCGGACTAATGTACCAAGAGACCCAGTACTTC. Translated: CASSRGRGLMYQETQYF. This chain links TRBV5-1 with TRBJ2-5, with TRBD2 as a possible D gene (6 bases). CDR1 is SGHRS and CDR2 is YFSETQ in the germline V gene. This CDR3 has 17 amino acids. V was clipped by 4 bases and J by 0 bases, with 19 bases between them. Looking up the rest from reference TRBV5-1 and TRBJ2-5 gives the full variable domain: KAGVTQTPRYLIKTRGQQVTLSCSPISGHRSVSWYQQTPGQGLQFLFEYFSETQRNKGNFPGRFSGRQFSNSRSEMNVSTLELGDSALYLCASSRGRGLMYQETQYFGPGTRLLVL.

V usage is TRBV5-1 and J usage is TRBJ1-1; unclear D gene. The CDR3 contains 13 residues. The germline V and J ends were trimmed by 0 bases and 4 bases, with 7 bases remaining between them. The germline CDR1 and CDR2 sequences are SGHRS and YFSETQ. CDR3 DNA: TGCGCCAGCAGCTTGGGTGCGGGCACTGAAGCTTTCTTT. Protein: CASSLGAGTEAFF.

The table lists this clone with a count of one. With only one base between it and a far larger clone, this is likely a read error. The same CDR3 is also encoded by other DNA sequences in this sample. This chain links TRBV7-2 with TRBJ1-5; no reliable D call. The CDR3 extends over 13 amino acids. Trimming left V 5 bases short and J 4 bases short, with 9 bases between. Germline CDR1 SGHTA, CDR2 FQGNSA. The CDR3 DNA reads TGTGCCAGCAGCCTAGGGCCTAATCAGCCCCAGCATTTT. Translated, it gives CASSLGPNQPQHF.

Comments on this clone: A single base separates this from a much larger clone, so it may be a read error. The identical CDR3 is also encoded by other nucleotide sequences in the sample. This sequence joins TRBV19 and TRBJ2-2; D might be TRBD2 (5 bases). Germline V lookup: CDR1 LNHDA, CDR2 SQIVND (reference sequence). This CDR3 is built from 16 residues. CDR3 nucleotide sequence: TGTGCCAGTAGTATAGTGAGTAGCTACTACACCGGGGAGCTGTTTTTC. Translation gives CASSIVSSYYTGELFF. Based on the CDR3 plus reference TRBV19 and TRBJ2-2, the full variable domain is DGGITQSPKYLFRKEGQNVTLSCEQNLNHDAMYWYRQDPGQGLRLIYYSQIVNDFQKGDIAEGYSVSREKKESFPLTVTSAQKNPTAFYLCASSIVSSYYTGELFFGEGSRLTVL.

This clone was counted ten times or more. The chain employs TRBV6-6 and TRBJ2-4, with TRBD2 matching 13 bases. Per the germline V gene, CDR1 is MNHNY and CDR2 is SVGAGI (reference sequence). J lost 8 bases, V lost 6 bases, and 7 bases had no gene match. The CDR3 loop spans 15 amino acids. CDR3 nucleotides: TGTGCCAGCAGGAGAGGACTAGCGGGAGATGACATTCAGTACTTC. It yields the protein CASRRGLAGDDIQYF.

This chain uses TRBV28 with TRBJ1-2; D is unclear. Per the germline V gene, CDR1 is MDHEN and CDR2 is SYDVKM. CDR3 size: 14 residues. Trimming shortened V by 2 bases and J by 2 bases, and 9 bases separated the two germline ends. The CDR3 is CASSLPATNYGYTF. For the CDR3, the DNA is TGTGCCAGCAGTTTACCGGCTACCAACTATGGCTACACCTTC.

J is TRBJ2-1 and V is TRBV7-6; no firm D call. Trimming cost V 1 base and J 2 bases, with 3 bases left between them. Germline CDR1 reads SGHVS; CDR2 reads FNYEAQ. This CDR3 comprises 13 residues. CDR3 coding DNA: TGTGCCAGCAGCTTAGAAACCTACAATGAGCAGTTCTTC. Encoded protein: CASSLETYNEQFF.

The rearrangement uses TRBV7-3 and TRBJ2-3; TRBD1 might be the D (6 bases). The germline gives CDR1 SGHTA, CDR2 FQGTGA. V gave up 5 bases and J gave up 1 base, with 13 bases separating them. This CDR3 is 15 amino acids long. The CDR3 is CASSPRRTGTDTQYF. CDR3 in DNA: TGTGCCAGCAGCCCCCGCAGGACAGGCACAGATACGCAGTATTTT.

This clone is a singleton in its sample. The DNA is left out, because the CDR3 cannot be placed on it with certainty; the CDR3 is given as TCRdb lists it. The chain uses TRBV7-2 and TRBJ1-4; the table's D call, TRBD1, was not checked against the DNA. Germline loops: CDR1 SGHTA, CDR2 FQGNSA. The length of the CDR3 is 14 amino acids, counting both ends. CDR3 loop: CASSFGPGDEKLFF.

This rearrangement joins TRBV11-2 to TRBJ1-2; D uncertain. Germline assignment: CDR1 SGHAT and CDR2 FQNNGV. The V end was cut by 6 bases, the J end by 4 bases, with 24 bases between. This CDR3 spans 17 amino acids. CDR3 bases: TGTGCCAGCAGACGGTTAGGCAGGAGGCTTCCCCTCTATGGCTACACCTTC. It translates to CASRRLGRRLPLYGYTF.

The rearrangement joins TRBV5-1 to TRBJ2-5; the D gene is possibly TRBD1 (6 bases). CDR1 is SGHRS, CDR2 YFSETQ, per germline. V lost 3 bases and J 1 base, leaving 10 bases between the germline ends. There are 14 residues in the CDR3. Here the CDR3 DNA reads TGCGCCAGCAGCTACCGGACAGCCCAAGAGACCCAGTACTTC. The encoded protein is CASSYRTAQETQYF.

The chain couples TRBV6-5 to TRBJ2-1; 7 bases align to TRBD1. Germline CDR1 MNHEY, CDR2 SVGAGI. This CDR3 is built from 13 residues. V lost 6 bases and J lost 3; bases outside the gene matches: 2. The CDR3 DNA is TGTGCCAGCAGCCGGACAGGCTACAATGAGCAGTTCTTC. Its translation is CASSRTGYNEQFF.

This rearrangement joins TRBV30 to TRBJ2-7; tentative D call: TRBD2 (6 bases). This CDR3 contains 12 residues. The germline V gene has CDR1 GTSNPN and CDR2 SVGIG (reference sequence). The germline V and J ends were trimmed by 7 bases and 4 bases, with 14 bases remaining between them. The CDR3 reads CALAPGEYEQYF. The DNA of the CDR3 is TGTGCCTTGGCCCCGGGGGAATACGAGCAGTACTTC.

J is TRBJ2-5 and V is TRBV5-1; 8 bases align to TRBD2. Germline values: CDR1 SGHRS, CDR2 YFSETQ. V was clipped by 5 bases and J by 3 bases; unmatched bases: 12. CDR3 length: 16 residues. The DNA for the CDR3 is TGCGCCAGCAGGTGGGGAGCGGGAGCTCCCGAAGAGACCCAGTACTTC. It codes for CASRWGAGAPEETQYF. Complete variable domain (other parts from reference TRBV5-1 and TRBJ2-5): KAGVTQTPRYLIKTRGQQVTLSCSPISGHRSVSWYQQTPGQGLQFLFEYFSETQRNKGNFPGRFSGRQFSNSRSEMNVSTLELGDSALYLCASRWGAGAPEETQYFGPGTRLLVL.

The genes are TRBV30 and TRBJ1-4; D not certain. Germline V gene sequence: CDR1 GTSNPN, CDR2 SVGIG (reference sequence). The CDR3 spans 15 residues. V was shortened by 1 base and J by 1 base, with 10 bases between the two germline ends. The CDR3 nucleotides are TGTGCCTGGAGTGACCTGACAAGAACTAATGAAAAACTGTTTTTT. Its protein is CAWSDLTRTNEKLFF.